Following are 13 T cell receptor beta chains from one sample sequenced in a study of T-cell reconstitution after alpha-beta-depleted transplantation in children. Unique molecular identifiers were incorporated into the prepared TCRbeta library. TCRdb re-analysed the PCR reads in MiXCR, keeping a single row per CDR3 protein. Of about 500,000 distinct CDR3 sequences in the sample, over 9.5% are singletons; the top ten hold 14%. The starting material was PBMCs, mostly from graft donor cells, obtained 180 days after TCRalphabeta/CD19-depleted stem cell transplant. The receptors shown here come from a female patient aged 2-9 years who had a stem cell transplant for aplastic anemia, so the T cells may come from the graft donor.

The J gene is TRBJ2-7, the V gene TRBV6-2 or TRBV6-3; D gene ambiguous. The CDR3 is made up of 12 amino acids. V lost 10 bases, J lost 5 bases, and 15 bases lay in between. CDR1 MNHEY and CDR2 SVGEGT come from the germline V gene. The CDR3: CATGRLLNEQYF. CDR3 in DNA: TGTGCCACAGGACGTCTTCTTAACGAGCAGTACTTC.

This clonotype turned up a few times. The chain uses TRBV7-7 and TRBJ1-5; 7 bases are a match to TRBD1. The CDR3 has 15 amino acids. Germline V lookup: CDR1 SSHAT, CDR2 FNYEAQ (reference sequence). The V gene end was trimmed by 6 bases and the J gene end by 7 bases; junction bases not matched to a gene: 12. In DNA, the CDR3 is TGTGCCAGCAGTCAAGGGGGCAGGGGTTACCAGCCCCAGCATTTT. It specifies CASSQGGRGYQPQHF. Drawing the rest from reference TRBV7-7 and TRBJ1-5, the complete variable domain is GAGVSQSPRYKVTKRGQDVTLRCDPISSHATLYWYQQALGQGPEFLTYFNYEAQPDKSGLPSDRFSAERPEGSISTLTIQRTEQRDSAMYRCASSQGGRGYQPQHFGDGTRLSIL.

The CDR3 DNA reads as TGTGCCAGCAGCTTGGCGGAGACTGGGGCCAACGTCCTGACTTTC. Encoded protein: CASSLAETGANVLTF. The rearrangement joins TRBV7-2 to TRBJ2-6, with no clear D. The CDR3 length is 15 residues. The V end was cut by 3 bases, the J end by 2 bases, with 8 bases between. CDR1 is SGHTA and CDR2 is FQGNSA in the germline V gene.

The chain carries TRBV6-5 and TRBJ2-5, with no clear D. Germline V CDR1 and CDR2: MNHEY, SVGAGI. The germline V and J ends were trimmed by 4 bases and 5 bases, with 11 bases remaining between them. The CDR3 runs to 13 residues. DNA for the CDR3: TGTGCCAGCAGTTTTACCCAAAGGGAGACCCAGTACTTC. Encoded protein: CASSFTQRETQYF.

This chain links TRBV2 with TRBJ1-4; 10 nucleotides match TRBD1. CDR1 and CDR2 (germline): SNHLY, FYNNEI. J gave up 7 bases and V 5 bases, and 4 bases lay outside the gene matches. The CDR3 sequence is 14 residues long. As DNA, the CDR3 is TGTGCCAGCAGTCGACAGGGGGCGCGTGAAAAACTGTTTTTT. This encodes CASSRQGAREKLFF. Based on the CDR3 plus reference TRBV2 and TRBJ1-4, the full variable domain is EPEVTQTPSHQVTQMGQEVILRCVPISNHLYFYWYRQILGQKVEFLVSFYNNEISEKSEIFDDQFSVERPDGSNFTLKIRSTKLEDSAMYFCASSRQGAREKLFFGSGTQLSVL.

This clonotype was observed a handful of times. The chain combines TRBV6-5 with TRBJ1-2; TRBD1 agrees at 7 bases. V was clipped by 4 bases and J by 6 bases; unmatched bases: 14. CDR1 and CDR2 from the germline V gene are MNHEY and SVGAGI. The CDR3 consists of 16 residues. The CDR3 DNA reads TGTGCCAGCAGTTCCGGCCCAGGGGGGGGCGCGCATGGCTACACCTTC. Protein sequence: CASSSGPGGGAHGYTF.

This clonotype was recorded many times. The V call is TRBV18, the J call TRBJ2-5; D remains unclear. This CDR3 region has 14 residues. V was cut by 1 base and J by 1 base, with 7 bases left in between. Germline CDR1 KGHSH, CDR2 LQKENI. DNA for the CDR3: TGTGCCAGCTCACCACAGGGTTTCCAAGAGACCCAGTACTTC. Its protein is CASSPQGFQETQYF. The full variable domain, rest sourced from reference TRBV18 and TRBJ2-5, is NAGVMQNPRHLVRRRGQEARLRCSPMKGHSHVYWYRQLPEEGLKFMVYLQKENIIDESGMPKERFSAEFPKEGPSILRIQQVVRGDSAAYFCASSPQGFQETQYFGPGTRLLVL.

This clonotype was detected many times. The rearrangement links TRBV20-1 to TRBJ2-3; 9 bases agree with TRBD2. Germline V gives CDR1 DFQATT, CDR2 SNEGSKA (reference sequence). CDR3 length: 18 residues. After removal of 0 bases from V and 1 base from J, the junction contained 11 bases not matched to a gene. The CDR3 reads CSAREGIAGVLGTDTQYF. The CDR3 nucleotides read TGCAGTGCTAGAGAGGGGATAGCGGGGGTTCTAGGCACAGATACGCAGTATTTT.

CDR3 nucleotide sequence: TGTGCCAGCAGCTTAGCGGGAGCCCCGGGGAATGAGCAGTTCTTC. Translation gives CASSLAGAPGNEQFF. This chain links TRBV11-3 with TRBJ2-1, with D maybe TRBD2 (6 bases). CDR3 size: 15 residues. The V and J ends lost 1 base and 7 bases respectively, with 14 bases between them. The germline CDR1 and CDR2 sequences are SGHNT and YENEEA.

CDR3 in DNA: TGTGCCAGCCTCGACAGGGGGGATGGCTACACCTTC. Translation: CASLDRGDGYTF. The chain uses TRBV6-6 and TRBJ1-2; 9 nucleotides line up with TRBD1. V dropped 8 bases and J dropped 6; count of bases not matched to a gene: 4. This CDR3 has 12 residues. Per germline, CDR1 MNHNY and CDR2 SVGAGI (reference sequence).

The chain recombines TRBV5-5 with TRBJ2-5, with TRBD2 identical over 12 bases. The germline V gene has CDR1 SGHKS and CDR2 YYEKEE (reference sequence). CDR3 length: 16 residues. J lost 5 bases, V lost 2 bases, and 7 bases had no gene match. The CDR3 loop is CASSFRLAGGFETQYF. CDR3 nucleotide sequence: TGTGCCAGCAGCTTTCGGCTAGCGGGGGGGTTCGAGACCCAGTACTTC.

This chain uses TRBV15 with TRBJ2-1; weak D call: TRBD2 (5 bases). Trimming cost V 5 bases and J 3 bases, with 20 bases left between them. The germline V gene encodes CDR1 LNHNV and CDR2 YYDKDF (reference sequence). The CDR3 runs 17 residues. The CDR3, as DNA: TGTGCCACCAGCGGCGTAACTAGTAGAGACCTCTACAATGAGCAGTTCTTC. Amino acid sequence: CATSGVTSRDLYNEQFF.

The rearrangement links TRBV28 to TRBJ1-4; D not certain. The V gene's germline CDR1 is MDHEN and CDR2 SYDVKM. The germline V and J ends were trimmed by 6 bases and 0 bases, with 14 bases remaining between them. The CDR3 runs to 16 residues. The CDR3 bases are TGTGCCAGCAGACCATGGACGTCCCCAACTAATGAAAAACTGTTTTTT. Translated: CASRPWTSPTNEKLFF. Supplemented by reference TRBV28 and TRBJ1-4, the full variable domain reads DVKVTQSSRYLVKRTGEKVFLECVQDMDHENMFWYRQDPGLGLRLIYFSYDVKMKEKGDIPEGYSVSREKKERFSLILESASTNQTSMYLCASRPWTSPTNEKLFFGSGTQLSVL.